The table lists the clone carrying this T cell receptor beta chain with a few counts. These data originate in a study of blood T cell repertoires in COVID-19. The protocol was immunoSEQ multiplex PCR, while the TCRdb copy is restricted to in-frame clones and leaves out a portion. The repertoire holds roughly 280,000 clones, around nine tenths seen once, with roughly 5% in the top ten. The TCR comes from a woman aged 55-75 years with COVID-19, enrolled during active disease. The sequencing input was peripheral blood.

CDR3 nucleotides: TGTGCCAGCAGCTTGACTACCCCCTACGAGCAGTACTTC. This gives the protein CASSLTTPYEQYF. The gene calls are TRBV11-2 and TRBJ2-7, with D perhaps matching TRBD2 (5 bases). The CDR3 totals 13 residues. Trimming took 3 bases from V and 2 from J, leaving 8 bases between them. Germline loops: CDR1 SGHAT, CDR2 FQNNGV.